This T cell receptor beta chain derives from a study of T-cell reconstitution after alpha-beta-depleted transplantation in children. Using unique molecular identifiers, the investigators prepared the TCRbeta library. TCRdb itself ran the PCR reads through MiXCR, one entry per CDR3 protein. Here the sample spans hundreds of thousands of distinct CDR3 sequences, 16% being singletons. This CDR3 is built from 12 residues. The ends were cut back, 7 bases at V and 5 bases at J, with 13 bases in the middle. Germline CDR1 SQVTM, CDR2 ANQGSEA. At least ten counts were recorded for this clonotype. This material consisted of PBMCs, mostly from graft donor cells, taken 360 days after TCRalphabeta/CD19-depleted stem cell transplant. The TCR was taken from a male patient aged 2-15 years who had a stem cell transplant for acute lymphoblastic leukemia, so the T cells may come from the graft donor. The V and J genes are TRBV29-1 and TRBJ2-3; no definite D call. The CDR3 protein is CSALLYVDTQYF. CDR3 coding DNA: TGCAGCGCTCTCCTCTATGTAGATACGCAGTATTTT.